This T cell receptor beta chain was identified during a study of shared clonotypes between healthy human individuals. Study-wide background: Each donor's CD4 naive and CD4 memory cells filled three plates apiece, CD8 naive two, and CD8 memory one.

The CDR3 covers 18 residues. V was clipped by 7 bases and J by 1 base; unmatched bases: 18. Germline V gene sequence: CDR1 SQVTM, CDR2 ANQGSEA. Assay used: immunoSEQ multiplex PCR; TCRdb lists only in-frame clones, some missing. This table has under 80,000 clones, about 64% appearing once. This receptor was taken from a man aged 30 to 45 in good health. The J gene is TRBJ2-7, the V gene TRBV29-1, with 11 bases aligning to TRBD2. Sequenced: memory CD8+ T cells sorted from blood. Sample subset: CD45RO+ cells pooled with CCR7-negative TemRA cells. CDR3 sequence reads: CSAALRTSGYRLSYEQYF. The DNA for the CDR3 is TGCAGCGCCGCCTTACGGACTAGCGGGTATCGTTTATCCTACGAGCAGTACTTC.